The clone carrying this TCR beta chain was seen a handful of times. The antigen remains undetermined. The source of the sample is a study of beta chain features in type 1 diabetes. Notes on the study in general: Any HLA-type effect on TCRB rearrangement remained unresolved here. For Type 1 diabetes patients, all four CD4+ subsets carried TCRB CDR3s that were moderately but significantly shorter. There were fewer insertions and more deletions at the VDJ junctions of type 1 diabetes patients.

Losses at the gene ends were 4 bases for V and 0 bases for J; bases not matched to a gene: 21. The CDR3 length is 21 residues. CDR1 is SGDLS and CDR2 is YYNGEE in the germline V gene. Isolation of CD4+ naive, central memory, regulatory and stem cell-like memory cells was achieved by sorting via CD45RO/CCR7/CD25/CD127/CD95/CD27. The entirety of the isolated RNA underwent reverse transcription, so expressed TCRB transcripts were sequenced. Generated by immunoSEQ multiplex PCR, the TCRdb table keeps only in-frame clones and is missing some. This sample has about 250,000 clones, with roughly 13% found just once.

The chain couples TRBV9 to TRBJ2-1; TRBD2 aligns across 8 bases. Sample: naive CD4+ T cells from blood. The sequence came from a woman aged 40 to 50 in good health. The CDR3 sequence is CASSPRAWLAGDLSSYNEQFF. Written as DNA, the CDR3 is TGTGCCAGCAGCCCGAGAGCATGGCTAGCGGGCGACCTCAGCTCCTACAATGAGCAGTTCTTC.